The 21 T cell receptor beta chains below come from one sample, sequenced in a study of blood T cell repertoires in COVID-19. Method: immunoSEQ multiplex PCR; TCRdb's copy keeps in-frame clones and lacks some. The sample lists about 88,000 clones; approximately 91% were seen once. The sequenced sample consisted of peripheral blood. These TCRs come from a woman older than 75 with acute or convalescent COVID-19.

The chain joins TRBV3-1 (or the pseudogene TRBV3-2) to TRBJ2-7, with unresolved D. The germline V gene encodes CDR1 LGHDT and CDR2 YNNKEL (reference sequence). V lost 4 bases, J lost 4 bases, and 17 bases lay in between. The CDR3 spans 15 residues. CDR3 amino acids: CASSRSQFQVYEQYF. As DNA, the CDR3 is TGTGCCAGCAGCCGAAGCCAGTTTCAGGTTTACGAGCAGTACTTC.

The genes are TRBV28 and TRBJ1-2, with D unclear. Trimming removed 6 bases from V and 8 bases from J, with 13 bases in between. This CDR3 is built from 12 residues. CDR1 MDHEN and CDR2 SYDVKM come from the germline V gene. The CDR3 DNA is TGTGCCAGCAGGCCCCCCCGGGAGGGCTACACCTTC. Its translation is CASRPPREGYTF.

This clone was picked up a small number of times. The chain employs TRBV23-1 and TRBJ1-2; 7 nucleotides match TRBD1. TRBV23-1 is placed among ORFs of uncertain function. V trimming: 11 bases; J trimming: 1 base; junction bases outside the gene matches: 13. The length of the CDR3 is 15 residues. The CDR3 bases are TGCGCCGGACCGGGACAGAAGCCATTTAACTATGGCTACACCTTC. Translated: CAGPGQKPFNYGYTF.

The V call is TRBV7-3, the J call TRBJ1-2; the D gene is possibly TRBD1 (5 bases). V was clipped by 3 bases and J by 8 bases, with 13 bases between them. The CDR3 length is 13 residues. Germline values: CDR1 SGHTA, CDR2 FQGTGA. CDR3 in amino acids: CASSFSWGEGYTF. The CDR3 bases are TGTGCCAGCAGCTTCTCCTGGGGCGAGGGCTACACCTTC.

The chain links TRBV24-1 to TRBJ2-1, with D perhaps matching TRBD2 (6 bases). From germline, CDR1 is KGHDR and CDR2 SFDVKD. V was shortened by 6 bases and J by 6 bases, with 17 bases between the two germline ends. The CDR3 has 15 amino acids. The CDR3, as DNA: TGTGCCACCAGTTATGGTCAGGGAGGTCCCAATGAGCAGTTCTTC. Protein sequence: CATSYGQGGPNEQFF.

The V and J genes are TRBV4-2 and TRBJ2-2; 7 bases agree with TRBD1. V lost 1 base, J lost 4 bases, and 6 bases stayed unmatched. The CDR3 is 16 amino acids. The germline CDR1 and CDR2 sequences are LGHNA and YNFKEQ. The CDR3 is CASSQGTTGTTGELFF. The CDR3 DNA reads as TGTGCCAGCAGCCAAGGGACGACAGGGACCACCGGGGAGCTGTTTTTT.

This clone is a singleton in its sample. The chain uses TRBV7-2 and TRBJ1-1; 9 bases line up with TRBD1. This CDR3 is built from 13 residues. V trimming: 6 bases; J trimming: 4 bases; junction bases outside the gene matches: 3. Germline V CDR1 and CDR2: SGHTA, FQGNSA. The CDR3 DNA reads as TGTGCCAGCAGATTGACAGGGGGCACTGAAGCTTTCTTT. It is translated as CASRLTGGTEAFF.

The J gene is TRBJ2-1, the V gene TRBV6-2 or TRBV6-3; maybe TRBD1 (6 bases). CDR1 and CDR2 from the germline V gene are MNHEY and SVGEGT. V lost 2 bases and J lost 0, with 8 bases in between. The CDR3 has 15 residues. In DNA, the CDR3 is TGTGCCAGCAGTTACGACAGGCTCTCCTACAATGAGCAGTTCTTC. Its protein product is CASSYDRLSYNEQFF.

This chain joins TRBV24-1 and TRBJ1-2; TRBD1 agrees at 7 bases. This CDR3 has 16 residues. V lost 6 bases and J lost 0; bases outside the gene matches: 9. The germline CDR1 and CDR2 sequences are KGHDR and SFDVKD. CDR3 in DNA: TGTGCCACCAGTAGTGGGGACAGCACAACTAACTATGGCTACACCTTC. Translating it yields CATSSGDSTTNYGYTF.

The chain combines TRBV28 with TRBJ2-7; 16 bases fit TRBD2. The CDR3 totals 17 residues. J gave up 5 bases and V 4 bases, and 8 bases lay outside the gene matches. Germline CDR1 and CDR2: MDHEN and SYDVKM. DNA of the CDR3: TGTGCCAGCAGTTCTCCCGGGACTAGCGGGAGGGCCGACGAGCAGTACTTC. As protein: CASSSPGTSGRADEQYF.

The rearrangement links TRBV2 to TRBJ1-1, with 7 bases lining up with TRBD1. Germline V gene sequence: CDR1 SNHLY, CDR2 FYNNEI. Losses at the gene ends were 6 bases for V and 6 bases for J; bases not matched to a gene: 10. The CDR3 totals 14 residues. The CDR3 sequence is CASRAVTGDAEAFF. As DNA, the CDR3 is TGTGCCAGCAGGGCCGTTACAGGGGACGCTGAAGCTTTCTTT.

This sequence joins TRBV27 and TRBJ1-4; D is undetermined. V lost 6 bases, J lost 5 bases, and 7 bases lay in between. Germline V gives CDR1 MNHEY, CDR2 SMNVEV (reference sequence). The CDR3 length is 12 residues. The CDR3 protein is CASRWRNEKLFF. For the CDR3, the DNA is TGTGCCAGCAGGTGGAGGAATGAAAAACTGTTTTTT.

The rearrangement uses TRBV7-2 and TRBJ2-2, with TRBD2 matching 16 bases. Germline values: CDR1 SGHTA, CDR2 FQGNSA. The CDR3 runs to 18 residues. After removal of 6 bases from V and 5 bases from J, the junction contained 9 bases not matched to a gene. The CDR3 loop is CASRKGLAGGPRTGELFF. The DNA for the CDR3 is TGTGCCAGCAGGAAGGGACTAGCGGGAGGGCCGAGGACCGGGGAGCTGTTTTTT.

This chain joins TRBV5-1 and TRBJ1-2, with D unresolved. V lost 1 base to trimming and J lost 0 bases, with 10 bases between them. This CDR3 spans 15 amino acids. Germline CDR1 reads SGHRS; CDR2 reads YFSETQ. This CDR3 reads CASSLLADSNYGYTF. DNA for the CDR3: TGCGCCAGCAGCTTGTTGGCAGATTCTAACTATGGCTACACCTTC.

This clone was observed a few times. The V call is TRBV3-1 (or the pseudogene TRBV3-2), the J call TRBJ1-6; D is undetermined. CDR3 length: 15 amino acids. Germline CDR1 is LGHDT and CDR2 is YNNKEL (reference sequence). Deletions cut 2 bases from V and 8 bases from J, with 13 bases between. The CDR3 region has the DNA TGTGCCAGCAGCCAAAACGGTCAGGAGGATTCACCCCTCCACTTT. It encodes CASSQNGQEDSPLHF.

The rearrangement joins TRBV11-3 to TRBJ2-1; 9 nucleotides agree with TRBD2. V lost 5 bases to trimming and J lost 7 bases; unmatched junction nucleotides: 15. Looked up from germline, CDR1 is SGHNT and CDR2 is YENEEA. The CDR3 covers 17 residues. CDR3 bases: TGTGCCAGCAGCCCTGGATCCAGTAGCGGGAGTTGGAATGAGCAGTTCTTC. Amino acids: CASSPGSSSGSWNEQFF.

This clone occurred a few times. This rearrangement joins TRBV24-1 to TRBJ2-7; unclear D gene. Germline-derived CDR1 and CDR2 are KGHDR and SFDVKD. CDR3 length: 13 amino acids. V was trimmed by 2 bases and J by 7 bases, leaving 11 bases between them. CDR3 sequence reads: CATSDSARSEQYF. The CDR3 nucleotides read TGTGCCACCAGTGATTCTGCCCGGAGTGAGCAGTACTTC.

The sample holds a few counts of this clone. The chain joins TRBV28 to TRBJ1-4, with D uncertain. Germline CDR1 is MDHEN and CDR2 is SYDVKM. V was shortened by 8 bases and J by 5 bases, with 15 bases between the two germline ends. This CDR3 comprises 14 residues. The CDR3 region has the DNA TGTGCCAGCTGGACGGGAACGCGAAATGAAAAACTGTTTTTT. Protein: CASWTGTRNEKLFF. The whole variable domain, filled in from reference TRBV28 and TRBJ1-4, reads DVKVTQSSRYLVKRTGEKVFLECVQDMDHENMFWYRQDPGLGLRLIYFSYDVKMKEKGDIPEGYSVSREKKERFSLILESASTNQTSMYLCASWTGTRNEKLFFGSGTQLSVL.

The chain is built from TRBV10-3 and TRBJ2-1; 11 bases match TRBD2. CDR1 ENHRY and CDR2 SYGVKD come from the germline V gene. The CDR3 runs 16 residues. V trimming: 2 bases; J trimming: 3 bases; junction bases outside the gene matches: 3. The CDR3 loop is CAISEVGLAGYNEQFF. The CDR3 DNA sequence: TGTGCCATCAGTGAGGTCGGACTAGCGGGCTACAATGAGCAGTTCTTC.

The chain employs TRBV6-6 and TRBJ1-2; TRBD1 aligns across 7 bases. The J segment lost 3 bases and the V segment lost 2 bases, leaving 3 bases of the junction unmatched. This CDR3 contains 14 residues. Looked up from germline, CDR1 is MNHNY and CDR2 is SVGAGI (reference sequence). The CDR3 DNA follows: TGTGCCAGCAGTTACAAGGGGGCCGACTATGGCTACACCTTC. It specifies CASSYKGADYGYTF.

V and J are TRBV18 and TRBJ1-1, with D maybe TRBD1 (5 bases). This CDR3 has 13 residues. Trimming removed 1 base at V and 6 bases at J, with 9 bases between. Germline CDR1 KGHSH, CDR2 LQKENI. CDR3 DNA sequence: TGTGCCAGCTCACCACGGGGGGAGTCTGAAGCTTTCTTT. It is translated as CASSPRGESEAFF.